These T cell receptor beta chains were read from a single sample in a study of T cell changes during pregnancy in multiple sclerosis. This table comes from immunoSEQ multiplex PCR, and its TCRdb copy is limited to in-frame clones, with some not included. This sample has fewer than 90,000 clones, with 93% found just once. The sample in question was peripheral blood, obtained in the third trimester of pregnancy. The receptors shown here come from a female donor in good health, enrolled as a control in a pregnancy study. The CDR3 runs from the conserved cysteine through the conserved F or W. The D gene is left open where the match is weak. A row's size may be missing; if present it is once, few, many or a size class.

>TRBV7-9|TRBJ2-7|14|.|.
CASSLVSAGYEQYF
TGTGCCAGCAGCTTAGTCTCCGCCGGGTACGAGCAGTACTTC
>TRBV28|TRBJ2-7|15|TRBD1|.
CASSLDRGEIYEQYF
TGTGCCAGCAGTTTAGACAGGGGTGAGATCTACGAGCAGTACTTC
>TRBV7-8|TRBJ2-7|16|TRBD1|once
CASSPWTGSSSYEQYF
TGTGCCAGCAGCCCCTGGACAGGGTCGAGCTCCTACGAGCAGTACTTC
>TRBV9|TRBJ2-7|15|.|.
CASSVAGGKTYEQYF
TGTGCCAGCAGCGTAGCTGGAGGGAAGACCTACGAGCAGTACTTC
>TRBV6-5|TRBJ2-7|15|TRBD2|.
CASRTKAGGLHEQYF
TGTGCCAGCAGAACGAAGGCGGGAGGGCTACACGAGCAGTACTTC
>TRBV7-9|TRBJ1-5|14|TRBD1|few
CASSLAGGHQPQHF
TGTGCCAGCAGCCTGGCAGGGGGTCATCAGCCCCAGCATTTT
>TRBV28|TRBJ2-5|16|TRBD1|.
CASRDRGLGIQETQYF
TGTGCCAGCAGAGACAGGGGGCTGGGAATTCAAGAGACCCAGTACTTC
>TRBV7-7|TRBJ2-2|15|TRBD2|.
CASSPGTRYTGELFF
TGTGCTAGCAGTCCCGGGACTAGGTACACCGGGGAGCTGTTTTTT
>TRBV19|TRBJ1-2|15|.|.
CASSNTGRLSYGYTF
TGTGCCAGTAGTAACACAGGGCGGCTGTCCTATGGCTACACCTTC
>TRBV28|TRBJ2-1|17|.|.
CASSSHFLGSSYNEQFF
TGTGCCAGCAGTTCCCATTTCCTGGGGAGCTCCTACAATGAGCAGTTCTTC
>TRBV5-1|TRBJ1-3|15|TRBD1|.
CASSAQGAFGNTIYF
TGCGCCAGCAGCGCCCAGGGGGCTTTTGGAAACACCATATATTTT
>TRBV27|TRBJ2-7|17|TRBD1|.
CASSFQGQAQASYEQYF
TGTGCCAGCAGTTTCCAAGGACAGGCCCAGGCCTCCTACGAGCAGTACTTC
>TRBV10-3|TRBJ2-3|14|.|.
CAIVDPGGTDTQYF
TGTGCCATCGTGGACCCAGGGGGCACAGATACGCAGTATTTT
>TRBV5-6|TRBJ1-4|14|.|.
CASSPHGGGEKLFF
TGTGCCAGCAGCCCCCATGGGGGCGGCGAAAAACTGTTTTTT
>TRBV5-4|TRBJ1-4|15|TRBD1|.
CASSPRQGVGEKLFF
TGTGCCAGCAGCCCCCGACAGGGAGTAGGGGAAAAACTGTTTTTT
>TRBV6-1|TRBJ1-3|14|TRBD1|.
CASSVFQGVNTIYF
TGTGCCAGCAGTGTGTTCCAGGGGGTAAACACCATATATTTT
>TRBV5-1|TRBJ1-2|14|.|.
CASSLGGGNRGYTF
TGCGCCAGCAGCTTGGGAGGCGGAAATAGGGGCTACACCTTC